These 32 T cell receptor beta chains originate from one sample sequenced in a study of a mutant IDH1 vaccine in newly diagnosed glioma. Time point specified: baseline, week 1 (first vaccination visit). The sample's treatment: pre-vaccination baseline after standard-of-care therapy. Here immunoSEQ multiplex PCR was the method, and the copy in TCRdb shows in-frame clones only, minus some. The sample carries 90,000 to 100,000 clones, roughly 90% recorded once. This sample comprised PBMCs, obtained from a glioma patient treated with radiotherapy, temozolomide or both. The receptors originated from a woman aged 50 to 60 with glioma.

The CDR3 bases are TGCAGCGTTCTTCTCTATGATACGCAGTATTTT. It is translated as CSVLLYDTQYF. V gene TRBV29-1 combines with J gene TRBJ2-3; D gene uncertain. The CDR3 runs to 11 residues. Germline-derived CDR1 and CDR2 are SQVTM and ANQGSEA. V lost 5 bases and J lost 6, with 9 bases in between.

The chain couples TRBV10-3 to TRBJ2-3; 9 nucleotides line up with TRBD2. Per germline, CDR1 ENHRY and CDR2 SYGVKD. V trimming: 2 bases; J trimming: 5 bases; junction bases outside the gene matches: 5. This CDR3 has 15 residues. CDR3 in DNA: TGTGCCATCAGTGAGAGGCGGGAGGGTAGAGATACGCAGTATTTT. Protein sequence: CAISERREGRDTQYF.

This clone was recorded only once. This sequence joins TRBV27 and TRBJ2-1, with 9 bases aligning to TRBD2. This CDR3 is built from 15 residues. Germline loops: CDR1 MNHEY, CDR2 SMNVEV (reference sequence). V trimming: 2 bases; J trimming: 4 bases; junction bases outside the gene matches: 3. The DNA of the CDR3 is TGTGCCAGCAGTTTAGCTAGCGGGGTATACAATGAGCAGTTCTTC. Its translation is CASSLASGVYNEQFF.

V is TRBV7-3 and J is TRBJ1-1; D call uncertain. Germline V gene lookup returns CDR1 SGHTA and CDR2 FQGTGA. This CDR3 is 15 amino acids long. V was trimmed by 1 base and J by 1 base, leaving 10 bases between them. Here the CDR3 DNA reads TGTGCCAGCAGCTTAAGCCCAGGCGGGAACACTGAAGCTTTCTTT. Its translation is CASSLSPGGNTEAFF.

The rearrangement joins TRBV4-1 to TRBJ2-2, with TRBD1 identical over 8 bases. This CDR3 has 16 amino acids. Germline CDR1 reads MGHRA; CDR2 reads YSYEKL. V lost 4 bases, J lost 6 bases, and 10 bases stayed unmatched. Here the CDR3 reads CASSPLGQALAGELFF. CDR3 coding DNA: TGCGCCAGCAGCCCATTGGGACAGGCCCTAGCCGGGGAGCTGTTTTTT.

V gene TRBV9 combines with J gene TRBJ2-7; TRBD2 matches 10 bases. V was pared by 4 bases and J by 2 bases, with 9 bases of the junction left unmatched. The germline V gene encodes CDR1 SGDLS and CDR2 YYNGEE. The CDR3 has 16 residues. CDR3 region: CASSPPRAGGAYEQYF. The DNA of the CDR3 is TGTGCCAGCAGCCCCCCTCGAGCGGGAGGGGCCTACGAGCAGTACTTC.

The gene calls are TRBV7-9 and TRBJ2-2, with TRBD2 identical over 8 bases. The CDR3 totals 17 residues. Germline assignment: CDR1 SEHNR and CDR2 FQNEAQ (reference sequence). The trim removed 5 bases at V and 2 bases at J, leaving 10 bases unmatched. CDR3 DNA sequence: TGTGCCAGCAGCCCACCCTCGGGGGGGGTCAACACCGGGGAGCTGTTTTTT. This encodes CASSPPSGGVNTGELFF.

The chain is built from TRBV5-1 and TRBJ2-1, with 8 bases that match TRBD2. After removal of 4 bases from V and 7 bases from J, the junction contained 10 bases not matched to a gene. The CDR3 has 15 amino acids. Germline V CDR1 and CDR2: SGHRS, YFSETQ. This CDR3 is CASSLIAGKENEQFF. DNA of the CDR3: TGCGCCAGCAGCCTTATAGCGGGAAAGGAGAATGAGCAGTTCTTC.

The V call is TRBV6-1, the J call TRBJ1-3, with D hard to call. V gave up 3 bases and J gave up 0 bases, with 6 bases separating them. The length of the CDR3 is 14 residues. Germline loops: CDR1 MNHNS, CDR2 SASEGT. CDR3 loop: CASSEGNSGNTIYF. The CDR3, as DNA: TGTGCCAGCAGTGAGGGTAACTCTGGAAACACCATATATTTT.

V is TRBV15 and J is TRBJ2-2, with D tentatively TRBD2 (6 bases). This CDR3 is built from 19 residues. Germline V gives CDR1 LNHNV, CDR2 YYDKDF (reference sequence). The V and J ends lost 0 bases and 4 bases respectively, with 21 bases between them. The CDR3 here is CATSRDLSNLARRTGELFF. CDR3 DNA sequence: TGTGCCACCAGCAGAGATTTATCGAATCTAGCGAGACGCACCGGGGAGCTGTTTTTT.

J is TRBJ1-1 and V is TRBV27; 11 nucleotides align to TRBD1. After removal of 6 bases from V and 5 bases from J, the junction contained 5 bases not matched to a gene. Germline V gene data show CDR1 as MNHEY and CDR2 as SMNVEV (reference sequence). This CDR3 has 14 amino acids. This CDR3 is CASSRDRGNTEAFF. The CDR3 DNA sequence: TGTGCCAGCAGCCGGGACAGGGGGAATACTGAAGCTTTCTTT.

The V call is TRBV6-5, the J call TRBJ1-3; D is unclear. The CDR3 covers 15 residues. Germline V lookup: CDR1 MNHEY, CDR2 SVGAGI. Trimming took off 2 bases at V and 8 bases at J, with 16 bases between the two ends. This CDR3 is CASSYAEGHGYTIYF. The DNA for the CDR3 is TGTGCCAGCAGTTACGCCGAGGGTCATGGGTACACCATATATTTT.

The rearrangement joins TRBV5-4 to TRBJ1-2, with a weak D call TRBD1 (6 bases). Germline V gives CDR1 SGHNT, CDR2 YYREEE (reference sequence). V lost 4 bases and J lost 7, with 17 bases in between. The CDR3 covers 14 residues. CDR3 bases: TGTGCCAGCAGCCAAATTTGGGGGGCGCGTGGCTACACCTTC. Protein product: CASSQIWGARGYTF. The entire variable domain, with the rest obtained from reference TRBV5-4 and TRBJ1-2, is as follows: ETGVTQSPTHLIKTRGQQVTLRCSSQSGHNTVSWYQQALGQGPQFIFQYYREEENGRGNFPPRFSGLQFPNYSSELNVNALELDDSALYLCASSQIWGARGYTFGSGTRLTVV.

The chain joins TRBV19 to TRBJ1-3; weak D call: TRBD1 (6 bases). V dropped 7 bases and J dropped 4 bases, with 23 bases sitting between them. This CDR3 region has 17 residues. Germline lookup yields CDR1 LNHDA and CDR2 SQIVND (reference sequence). The CDR3 here is CASIMQRGVVRGNTIYF. The CDR3 DNA reads TGTGCCAGTATCATGCAAAGGGGGGTAGTTAGAGGAAACACCATATATTTT. Variable domain in full (rest from reference TRBV19 and TRBJ1-3): DGGITQSPKYLFRKEGQNVTLSCEQNLNHDAMYWYRQDPGQGLRLIYYSQIVNDFQKGDIAEGYSVSREKKESFPLTVTSAQKNPTAFYLCASIMQRGVVRGNTIYFGEGSWLTVV.

This chain connects TRBV2 to TRBJ2-7; TRBD1 agrees at 10 bases. Trimming at V came to 8 bases and at J to 3 bases, leaving 10 bases not matched to a gene. CDR1 SNHLY and CDR2 FYNNEI come from the germline V gene. This CDR3 is 15 amino acids long. DNA of the CDR3: TGTGCCAGCCTTAAAAGGGGGACAGGGGACTACGAGCAGTACTTC. Protein sequence: CASLKRGTGDYEQYF.

This chain connects TRBV6-5 to TRBJ1-5, with D perhaps matching TRBD1 (6 bases). Between the trimmed V and J ends, which lost 3 bases and 5 bases, there was a span of 11 bases. This CDR3 comprises 14 residues. The germline gives CDR1 MNHEY, CDR2 SVGAGI. CDR3 bases: TGTGCCAGCAGTTATGGGGGGCCGTATCAGCCCCAGCATTTT. Translating it yields CASSYGGPYQPQHF.

This clone showed up just a few times. The chain links TRBV28 to TRBJ2-1, with TRBD1 matching over 7 bases. J was trimmed by 4 bases and V by 4 bases; bases with no gene match: 25. The CDR3 extends over 21 amino acids. Germline V lookup: CDR1 MDHEN, CDR2 SYDVKM. The DNA for the CDR3 is TGTGCCAGCAGTTCCCTTTTTCGGGGACAGAAATCATCGAAAGCATACAATGAGCAGTTCTTC. Translation: CASSSLFRGQKSSKAYNEQFF.

The CDR3 spells CAISDGWNEKLFF. The CDR3 DNA reads TGTGCCATCAGTGACGGTTGGAATGAAAAACTGTTTTTT. The chain joins TRBV10-3 to TRBJ1-4; D unresolved. This CDR3 region has 13 residues. The germline V and J ends were trimmed by 3 bases and 5 bases, with 7 bases remaining between them. Germline V lookup: CDR1 ENHRY, CDR2 SYGVKD.

This chain uses TRBV10-3 with TRBJ2-5, with 7 bases fitting TRBD1. The J call may be faulty, since TRBJ2-7 better matches the DNA end. This CDR3 contains 13 residues. CDR1 ENHRY and CDR2 SYGVKD come from the germline V gene. Here the CDR3 reads CAISEGDSYEQYF. The CDR3 bases are TGTGCCATCAGTGAGGGGGACAGCTACGAGCAGTACTTC.

V gene TRBV5-1 combines with J gene TRBJ2-5, with 12 bases identical to TRBD2. Trimming removed 0 bases from V and 5 bases from J; junction bases left unmatched: 5. Looked up from germline, CDR1 is SGHRS and CDR2 is YFSETQ. This CDR3 has 16 residues. The CDR3 loop is CASSLGLAGVRETQYF. DNA of the CDR3: TGCGCCAGCAGCTTGGGACTAGCGGGAGTCCGGGAGACCCAGTACTTC.

V and J are TRBV7-6 and TRBJ2-1; D unclear. Germline CDR1 is SGHVS and CDR2 is FNYEAQ. The CDR3 spans 19 residues. V shed 0 bases and J shed 0 bases, with 18 bases lying between them. In DNA form, the CDR3 reads TGTGCCAGCAGCTTAGCCGACAACTTAGACCCGAGCTCCTACAATGAGCAGTTCTTC. This translates into CASSLADNLDPSSYNEQFF.

The chain has TRBV4-1 and TRBJ1-5; 10 bases align to TRBD1. The CDR3 is 18 amino acids. Germline-derived CDR1 and CDR2 are MGHRA and YSYEKL. V lost 8 bases, J lost 0 bases, and 13 bases stayed unmatched. The CDR3 region is CASSRSGDRGYSNQPQHF. The CDR3 DNA reads TGCGCCAGCTCCAGAAGCGGGGACAGGGGTTATAGCAATCAGCCCCAGCATTTT.

This rearrangement joins TRBV20-1 to TRBJ2-3; D unclear. The V gene's germline CDR1 is DFQATT and CDR2 SNEGSKA (reference sequence). V was cut by 1 base and J by 4 bases, with 0 bases left in between. The CDR3 length is 10 residues. CDR3 loop: CSARADTQYF. The CDR3, as DNA: TGCAGTGCTAGAGCAGATACGCAGTATTTT.

The chain couples TRBV4-2 to TRBJ2-5; the match to TRBD1 covers 9 bases. This CDR3 contains 19 residues. The V segment lost 4 bases and the J segment 0 bases; nucleotides outside the gene matches: 15. Germline CDR1 is LGHNA and CDR2 is YNFKEQ. CDR3 sequence reads: CASSLTGTGQFQDQETQYF. The CDR3 nucleotides are TGTGCCAGCAGCCTAACTGGGACAGGGCAATTCCAAGACCAAGAGACCCAGTACTTC.

CDR3 sequence reads: CASSPPTSGSTDTQYF. DNA of the CDR3: TGCGCCAGCAGCCCCCCGACTAGCGGGAGCACAGATACGCAGTATTTT. The genes are TRBV5-1 and TRBJ2-3, with 10 nucleotides matching TRBD2. CDR1 is SGHRS and CDR2 is YFSETQ in the germline V gene. Germline trimming cut 4 bases from V and 0 bases from J; bases unmatched to any gene: 5. The CDR3 has 16 amino acids.

The CDR3 DNA reads as TGTGCCATAAAGCCGGGACTAGCGGAAGAGACCCAGTACTTC. It is translated as CAIKPGLAEETQYF. The chain joins TRBV10-3 to TRBJ2-5, with 11 bases aligning to TRBD2. J lost 3 bases, V lost 9 bases, and 6 bases had no gene match. There are 14 residues in the CDR3. CDR1 and CDR2 from the germline V gene are ENHRY and SYGVKD.

The chain couples TRBV11-2 to TRBJ1-1, with D maybe TRBD1 (5 bases). Germline assignment: CDR1 SGHAT and CDR2 FQNNGV. V was trimmed by 0 bases and J by 11 bases, leaving 13 bases between them. The CDR3 loop spans 13 amino acids. The CDR3 DNA follows: TGTGCCAGCAGCTTAGATGGGGCGCCCTCGGCTTTCTTT. Its translation is CASSLDGAPSAFF.

This chain uses TRBV5-1 with TRBJ2-5; tentatively, D is TRBD1 or TRBD2 (5 bases each). The CDR3 is 15 residues long. The V and J ends lost 3 bases and 4 bases respectively, with 16 bases between them. Germline V gene data show CDR1 as SGHRS and CDR2 as YFSETQ. The DNA for the CDR3 is TGCGCCAGCAGCTCCGGGACGGATACCGGAGAGACCCAGTACTTC. Amino acid sequence: CASSSGTDTGETQYF. The full variable domain, with the rest looked up from reference TRBV5-1 and TRBJ2-5, is KAGVTQTPRYLIKTRGQQVTLSCSPISGHRSVSWYQQTPGQGLQFLFEYFSETQRNKGNFPGRFSGRQFSNSRSEMNVSTLELGDSALYLCASSSGTDTGETQYFGPGTRLLVL.

This clone was counted a single time. This sequence joins TRBV7-3 and TRBJ1-3; tentatively, D is TRBD1 (5 bases). Deletions cut 5 bases from V and 4 bases from J, with 15 bases between. Germline CDR1 reads SGHTA; CDR2 reads FQGTGA. The CDR3 length is 15 residues. The CDR3, as DNA: TGTGCCAGCAGCCGTTGGGGGACGCCCGGAAACACCATATATTTT. The encoded protein is CASSRWGTPGNTIYF.

The rearrangement links TRBV19 to TRBJ2-7; TRBD2 aligns across 10 bases. J gave up 1 base and V 3 bases, and 3 bases lay outside the gene matches. Germline V gene sequence: CDR1 LNHDA, CDR2 SQIVND (reference sequence). This CDR3 comprises 15 residues. CDR3 residues: CASSMGTSESYEQYF. The DNA of the CDR3 is TGTGCCAGTAGTATGGGGACTAGCGAATCCTACGAGCAGTACTTC.

A word on this clone: The CDR3 end shows no conserved phenylalanine or tryptophan, and so a read error is likely. No DNA is shown, since the ends of the CDR3 on it are uncertain; the CDR3 is the one TCRdb lists. J is TRBJ2-7 and V is TRBV5-8; TRBD1 reflects the table's D call only, with no check against the DNA. In germline, CDR1 is SGHTS, CDR2 YDEGEE. The CDR3 has 12 residues if both end residues are counted. The CDR3 loop is CASSLAWAQYSY.

The CDR3 loop is CAWSATGYEQYF. Here the CDR3 DNA reads TGTGCCTGGAGCGCGACAGGGTACGAGCAGTACTTC. This chain joins TRBV30 and TRBJ2-5, with 7 bases that match TRBD1. The end of the DNA fits TRBJ2-7 better, so the J call may be wrong. The CDR3 is 12 amino acids. Germline values: CDR1 GTSNPN, CDR2 SVGIG (reference sequence).